The 2 T cell receptor beta chains in this list originate from one sample, sequenced in a study of glioma-infiltrating T cells. TCR alpha and beta CDR3 regions were amplified from RNA using iRepertoire nested multiplex PCR. TCRdb passed the multiplex PCR reads through MiXCR, listing each CDR3 protein once. The data contain around 190,000 distinct CDR3 sequences, roughly two fifths of them seen just once; the ten biggest clones take up about 5.2%. The source material was glioma tissue, nonneoplastic brain tissue, or PBMCs (not recorded which). The source of these receptors is a human donor with low-grade glioma or glioblastoma, undergoing nonglioma brain surgery, or in good health (not recorded which).

This clonotype has just a few counts. This may arise from a read error, as a much more abundant clone is one base away. The gene calls are TRBV20-1 and TRBJ2-3; 12 positions match TRBD2. CDR3 length: 13 residues. The germline gives CDR1 DFQATT, CDR2 SNEGSKA (reference sequence). V lost 3 bases, J lost 6 bases, and 1 base stayed unmatched. CDR3: CSARLAGGDTQYF. Here the CDR3 DNA reads TGCAGTGCTAGGCTAGCGGGAGGGGATACGCAGTATTTT.

Many counts were recorded for this clonotype. The V and J genes are TRBV7-9 and TRBJ1-2; tentative D call: TRBD1 (6 bases). CDR1 and CDR2 (germline): SEHNR, FQNEAQ (reference sequence). Trimming removed 7 bases from V and 6 bases from J, with 12 bases in between. The CDR3 is 12 amino acids. The CDR3 reads CASNEQGNGYTF. The CDR3 DNA reads as TGTGCCAGCAACGAACAGGGTAATGGCTACACCTTC.